What follows are 8 T cell receptor beta chains derived from one specimen sequenced in a study of shared clonotypes between healthy human individuals. Profiling relied on immunoSEQ multiplex PCR, and the TCRdb table lists in-frame clones only, not all of them. Of 300,000 to 350,000 clones listed, roughly 80% are singletons. The sample was memory CD4+ T cells sorted from blood. Subset described: CD45RA-negative fraction. The source of these receptors is a man between 25 and 39 years old in good health.

The chain carries TRBV29-1 and TRBJ2-7; 7 bases agree with TRBD1. Germline trimming cut 7 bases from V and 2 bases from J; bases unmatched to any gene: 5. The CDR3 loop spans 12 amino acids. The germline CDR1 and CDR2 sequences are SQVTM and ANQGSEA. The CDR3 DNA sequence: TGCAGCGCCCGGGACAGCCCCTACGAGCAGTACTTC. Its translation: CSARDSPYEQYF.

V is TRBV5-4 and J is TRBJ1-2, with TRBD1 matching 8 bases. Germline loops: CDR1 SGHNT, CDR2 YYREEE (reference sequence). Trimming at V came to 3 bases and at J to 6 bases, leaving 7 bases not matched to a gene. This CDR3 comprises 14 residues. The CDR3, as DNA: TGTGCCAGCAGCTCCTCGGACAGGGTAGATGGCTACACCTTC. Protein sequence: CASSSSDRVDGYTF.

DNA of the CDR3: TGTGCCAGCAGAGTCACGGGGAACACTGAAGCTTTCTTT. This sequence encodes CASRVTGNTEAFF. This chain uses TRBV6-1 with TRBJ1-1, with D uncertain. The CDR3 length is 13 residues. Germline CDR1 is MNHNS and CDR2 is SASEGT. Trimming shortened V by 6 bases and J by 1 base, and 9 bases separated the two germline ends.

This clone was detected a few times. This sequence joins TRBV28 and TRBJ2-7, with D unresolved. The CDR3 spans 12 residues. Trimming removed 5 bases from V and 5 bases from J, with 10 bases in between. Germline V gene lookup returns CDR1 MDHEN and CDR2 SYDVKM. The CDR3 loop is CASSLRNDEQYF. For the CDR3, the DNA is TGTGCCAGCAGTCTTAGGAACGACGAGCAGTACTTC.

Concerning this clone: The sample contains more than one DNA sequence encoding this CDR3. CDR3 nucleotide sequence: TGTGCCTGGAGCCCCTCTGGGGCCAACGTCCTGACTTTC. This encodes CAWSPSGANVLTF. The chain joins TRBV30 to TRBJ2-6; D unclear. Germline V gene data show CDR1 as GTSNPN and CDR2 as SVGIG (reference sequence). CDR3 size: 13 residues. The V end was cut by 3 bases, the J end by 0 bases, with 3 bases between.

The chain is built from TRBV18 and TRBJ2-1, with D perhaps TRBD2 (5 bases). CDR1 and CDR2 from the germline V gene are KGHSH and LQKENI. The germline V and J ends were trimmed by 1 base and 15 bases, with 13 bases remaining between them. This CDR3 has 12 residues. CDR3 nucleotides: TGTGCCAGCTCACCACAGACGACTACACTGTTCTTC. Translation gives CASSPQTTTLFF.

In this sample, this clone turned up a few times. Other nucleotide sequences from this sample produce the same CDR3. This sequence joins TRBV7-2 and TRBJ1-2; 7 bases match TRBD1. Germline V gene sequence: CDR1 SGHTA, CDR2 FQGNSA. The J segment lost 9 bases and the V segment lost 5 bases, leaving 3 bases of the junction unmatched. This CDR3 has 11 amino acids. The CDR3 region is CASSLTGSYTF. The CDR3 DNA sequence: TGTGCCAGCAGCCTGACAGGGAGCTACACCTTC.

The genes are TRBV28 and TRBJ1-1; D remains ambiguous. Deletions cut 7 bases from V and 1 base from J, with 10 bases between. The CDR3 length is 13 residues. Germline-derived CDR1 and CDR2 are MDHEN and SYDVKM. As DNA, the CDR3 is TGTGCCAGCATCAAGAGGGAGAACACTGAAGCTTTCTTT. Its translation is CASIKRENTEAFF.